This T cell receptor (beta chain) derives from a study of OX40 agonist ivuxolimab in advanced cancers. As for the study in general: Dose-escalation subjects each had hepatocellular carcinoma, melanoma, renal cell or head and neck cancer. Aged about 20 to 80 with a mean of approximately 60 years, they were about 83% male. The study, taken as a whole, reports: A proportion of nonresponders additionally exhibited low normalized T-cell clonal expansion. People who partly responded at 0.1-3.0 mg/kg had some of the least clonal expansion seen.

With regard to this clone: Antigen specificity is unknown.

The germline gives CDR1 MNHEY, CDR2 SMNVEV (reference sequence). This CDR3 is 16 amino acids long. Trimming cost V 5 bases and J 0 bases, with 14 bases left between them. Data came from immunoSEQ multiplex PCR; TCRdb stores just in-frame clones and leaves some out. The sample has 60,000 to 75,000 clones, 90% to 95% seen once. This receptor was obtained from an adult with an advanced solid tumor such as melanoma, head and neck, liver or kidney cancer. The source material was CD4+ or CD8+ T cells sorted from blood, sampled in a trial of the OX40 agonist ivuxolimab. The chain is built from TRBV27 and TRBJ2-1, with a possible D match to TRBD1 (5 bases). CDR3 amino acids: CASSPWGLSSYNEQFF. In DNA, the CDR3 is TGTGCCAGCAGTCCCTGGGGCCTGAGCTCCTACAATGAGCAGTTCTTC.